These T cell receptor beta chains were read from a single sample in a study of CXCR3-negative and CXCR3-positive naive CD8 T cells. TCRdb reprocessed the 5' RACE reads; each CDR3 protein has one entry and no DNA is given. This sample's clone table lists around 60,000 distinct CDR3 sequences. The sequencing sample was made of naive CXCR3+ CD8+ T cells from blood. These receptors all come from a human donor in good health. Some clones in this sample may be carry-over from other donors' samples. The CDR3 runs from the conserved cysteine through the conserved F or W. Fields, in order: V gene, J gene, CDR3 protein.

TRBV21-1,TRBJ2-2,CASSTSVRRGPGELFF
TRBV24-1,TRBJ2-1,CATSDAWDRNDEQFF
TRBV12-3/TRBV12-4,TRBJ2-1,CASSLKGEQFF
TRBV4-3,TRBJ1-5,CASSQEGWGNQPQHF
TRBV14,TRBJ2-7,CASSQGSGYEQYF
TRBV4-2,TRBJ1-2,CASSDPGTGYDGYTF
TRBV10-3,TRBJ2-7,CAISGGNEDEQYF
TRBV9,TRBJ1-6,CASRETEYNLPLHF
TRBV7-8,TRBJ2-2,CASSQSSGELFF
TRBV20-1,TRBJ1-1,CSARDLASGNTEAFF
TRBV29-1,TRBJ2-2,CSVEVANTGELFF
TRBV27,TRBJ2-7,CASRPDRVIYEQYF
TRBV7-9,TRBJ2-7,CASSFQTSYEQYF
TRBV24-1,TRBJ2-5,CATSDLVGTQYF
TRBV15,TRBJ1-1,CATSRVFGNTEAFF
TRBV7-8,TRBJ2-5,CASSFLSLQETQYF
TRBV3-1,TRBJ1-2,CASSQGALNYGYTF
TRBV7-9,TRBJ1-2,CASSPEAGAGGYTF
TRBV20-1,TRBJ2-1,CSASRDRGRFAYNEQFF
TRBV29-1,TRBJ1-1,CSVVSGWNTEAFF
TRBV29-1,TRBJ2-1,CSVKTSGDYNEQFF
TRBV29-1,TRBJ2-7,CSVEVNRVGTYEQYF
TRBV6-5,TRBJ1-5,CASSYKRTGTGRNQPQHF
TRBV20-1,TRBJ1-2,CSARDWGAGTNGYTF
TRBV19,TRBJ1-5,CASQVTGYSNQPQHF
TRBV20-1,TRBJ2-2,CSARGRTGPGELFF
TRBV7-7,TRBJ2-7,CASSLAGGGEQYF
TRBV21-1,TRBJ1-1,CASSRQGRFDTEAFF
TRBV29-1,TRBJ1-2,CSAPSPGQGFGYTF
TRBV7-9,TRBJ2-7,CASSPELSSYEQYF
TRBV4-3,TRBJ1-1,CASSEGVGAVLTEAFF
TRBV29-1,TRBJ2-7,CSVDSAGSYEQYF
TRBV5-5,TRBJ1-2,CASSLIKAGPGYTF
TRBV5-6,TRBJ2-1,CASSLGVAGLGEQFF
TRBV20-1,TRBJ2-1,CSARDRQALEQFF
TRBV29-1,TRBJ2-1,CSVEDPTVSYNEQFF
TRBV6-2/TRBV6-3,TRBJ2-2,CASSQTETGELFF
TRBV5-6,TRBJ2-5,CASTYLAGGQETQYF
TRBV7-3,TRBJ2-3,CASSLMSGSSAGTDTQYF
TRBV6-2/TRBV6-3,TRBJ2-7,CASTTGAGHSYEQYF
TRBV28,TRBJ2-3,CASSLGIGTQYF
TRBV29-1,TRBJ1-1,CSVEDRGGKNTEAFF
TRBV6-6,TRBJ2-2,CASIPPRGLNTGELFF
TRBV24-1,TRBJ2-1,CATSLPGQSEQFF
TRBV6-5,TRBJ1-1,CASNGQMNTEAFF
TRBV7-2,TRBJ2-3,CASSPPYDTQYF
TRBV7-3,TRBJ2-2,CASSDTTGAGELFF
TRBV4-1,TRBJ2-2,CASSQEQGAYPGELFF
TRBV6-6,TRBJ2-1,CASSYGGPSYNEQFF
TRBV7-9,TRBJ2-1,CASSSKPGTIYNEQFF
TRBV6-4,TRBJ2-1,CASSPQGDSYNEQFF
TRBV29-1,TRBJ2-1,CSVIGQGIYNEQFF